The 6 T cell receptor beta chains below come from one sample, sequenced in a study of shared clonotypes between healthy human individuals. Assay: immunoSEQ multiplex PCR; the TCRdb copy retains only in-frame clones and omits some. The sample carries roughly 650,000 clones, about 96% recorded once. Input material: naive CD4+ T cells sorted from blood. The sample's subset: CD45RA+ positively selected. These receptors came from a woman aged 30 to 39 in good health.

The genes are TRBV6-1 and TRBJ2-5; the match to TRBD1 covers 7 bases. The germline V gene encodes CDR1 MNHNS and CDR2 SASEGT. The ends lost 8 bases at V and 5 bases at J; junction bases unmatched: 8. CDR3 length: 13 amino acids. CDR3 nucleotide sequence: TGTGCCAGCTCCCCCCAGGGGGAGGAGACCCAGTACTTC. Protein: CASSPQGEETQYF.

The rearrangement joins TRBV5-1 to TRBJ2-1, with unresolved D. Trimming left V 4 bases short and J 0 bases short, with 14 bases between. The germline CDR1 and CDR2 sequences are SGHRS and YFSETQ. The CDR3 sequence is 16 residues long. DNA of the CDR3: TGCGCCAGCAGCCCAATGGCGCCGAGCTCCTACAATGAGCAGTTCTTC. Its translation is CASSPMAPSSYNEQFF.

The CDR3 spells CASSLEERLRGGEQYF. The DNA of the CDR3 is TGCGCCAGCAGCTTGGAGGAGCGGCTGCGAGGGGGTGAGCAGTACTTC. The J gene is TRBJ2-7, the V gene TRBV5-1, with a weak D call TRBD1 (6 bases). This CDR3 is built from 16 residues. V lost 0 bases, J lost 7 bases, and 20 bases lay in between. Germline V gives CDR1 SGHRS, CDR2 YFSETQ.

The rearrangement joins TRBV15 to TRBJ1-4; D gene uncertain. Germline assignment: CDR1 LNHNV and CDR2 YYDKDF (reference sequence). Trimming cost V 4 bases and J 8 bases, with 14 bases left between them. This CDR3 contains 14 residues. The CDR3 bases are TGTGCCACCAGCAAAGGTCCTCTCGAGGAAAAACTGTTTTTT. Its translation: CATSKGPLEEKLFF.

The DNA for the CDR3 is TGTGCCAGCAGCTCAAGTCGACAAGCGGGAGACGATGAGCAGTTCTTC. This translates into CASSSSRQAGDDEQFF. V gene TRBV4-2 combines with J gene TRBJ2-1, with 8 bases matching TRBD2. J lost 8 bases, V lost 5 bases, and 14 bases had no gene match. The germline CDR1 and CDR2 sequences are LGHNA and YNFKEQ. The CDR3 is 16 amino acids.

This rearrangement joins TRBV28 to TRBJ1-5; TRBD1 might be the D (6 bases). The germline CDR1 and CDR2 sequences are MDHEN and SYDVKM. The CDR3 runs 13 residues. The ends were cut back, 11 bases at V and 3 bases at J, with 14 bases in the middle. In DNA, the CDR3 is TGTGCCGCAAGAGGACAGTTCAATCAGCCCCAGCATTTT. Its protein is CAARGQFNQPQHF.